This TCR beta chain was captured by sequencing in a study of blood T cell repertoires in COVID-19 (dated by TCRdb to the early 2020s). About the full investigation: Collaborator samples came from the United States, Italy and Spain and covered acute and convalescent phases of COVID-19. The dataset comprised deeply sampled blood TCRbeta repertoires from subjects exposed to, actively infected with, or recovered from COVID-19. A de-identified subject ID, COVID-19 status, age in years and sex were almost always included in the sample metadata. The material from the prospective study consisted of cDNA or gDNA derived from T cells, B-cell-depleted T cells, or PBMCs. The repertoires were released in a freely available public database intended as a resource for research on the immune response to SARS-CoV-2. Where HLA class I and class II types were available, the types were taken from metadata supplied by the sample provider, not from assay-based typing. Samples came from the ongoing ImmuneRACE study (first 160 participants) plus 1,254 subjects from 6 global collaborators.

Participants in the prospective study were enrolled through a virtual design, were aged 18 to 89 years, and lived in 24 United States geographic areas. Cohort assignment in the prospective study relied on participant-reported clinical history from a screening survey and a study questionnaire. Recovered participants in ImmuneRACE Cohort 3 were defined as having two consecutive negative NP/OP PCR tests, clearance from a healthcare professional, or resolution of symptoms. Each participant in the prospective study had whole blood, serum and a nasopharyngeal or oropharyngeal swab collected by mobile phlebotomists. Additional blood draws and questionnaires over an approximately two-month period could optionally be provided by prospective study participants. Prospective study blood samples were shipped either frozen or at room temperature before DNA extraction. On this clone: No cognate antigen has been identified for it. Per-nucleotide qualities are absent, and no much larger clonotype sits a single base away.

TCRbeta CDR3 regions were amplified from genomic DNA using the immunoSEQ Assay, a bias-controlled multiplex PCR. Concerning the study's data processing: Within the assay, amplification of reference gene primers was used to estimate how many nucleated cells each sample contained. Sequence reads were collapsed and filtered to measure the absolute abundance of every unique TCRbeta CDR3 rearrangement. For each sample, productive Simpson clonality was calculated as the square root of Simpson's diversity index over productive rearrangements. In TCRdb, the immuneACCESS table is reduced to in-frame sequences with V and J assigned. These tables do not hold every clone; where another copy was compared, an unresolved V gene accounts for under half, and the others remain unexplained. V, J and clone size are those of that table, while D and trimming were read from the DNA. The sample includes about 200,000 clones, with 82% observed a single time. 12% of the sample comes from the top ten.

The CDR3 spans 14 residues, from the cysteine through the phenylalanine. The entry retains the CDR3 DNA only, 42 bases that are in frame from base 1. In the germline V gene, CDR1 corresponds to SNHLY and CDR2 to FYNNEI. V lost 5 bases and J lost 3 bases, and the count of bases not matched to a germline gene is 6. Results and caveats for the whole study, not just this receptor: Clinical and demographic metadata were provided uncurated, with the amount varying by source and participant.

The source material was PBMCs or T cells enriched from blood (not recorded which). The chain links TRBV2 with TRBJ1-1; a stretch of 7 junction bases matches TRBD1. The TCR sequence derives from a man aged 35-49 years who had recovered from COVID-19. The DNA reads TGTGCCAGCAGTCTATATGGACAGGACACTGAAGCTTTCTTT. It translates as CASSLYGQDTEAFF.